The clone carrying this T cell receptor beta chain was seen a few times. The antigen remains undetermined. The data stem from a study of CD8 T cells in ankylosing spondylitis. Findings and caveats of the study: Peripheral blood held disease-linked clones only at relatively low frequency, and these were CD8+. Typical of ankylosing spondylitis blood, it appeared, was a TCR beta motif of eight highly homologous variants. Clones linked to disease were reported to show significant enrichment in matched ankylosing spondylitis synovial fluid.

The CDR3 has 13 amino acids. With 9 bases removed from V and 2 bases from J, the gap between germline ends came to 12 bases. Germline CDR1 LNHNV, CDR2 YYDKDF (reference sequence). TCR beta libraries were made by quantitative 5'-RACE with molecular barcodes. TCRdb used MiXCR to reprocess the 5' RACE reads, holding one entry per CDR3 protein. This sample has some 270,000 distinct CDR3 sequences, with around 32% found just once. The TCR comes from a male donor with ankylosing spondylitis or in good health (not recorded which). Sequenced material: blood, either unsorted or a sorted T cell fraction (not recorded which). The chain is built from TRBV15 and TRBJ2-3; D gene unclear. The CDR3 sequence: CATRTSTTDTQYF. DNA for the CDR3: TGTGCCACTAGGACCTCCACCACAGATACGCAGTATTTT. Variable domain in full (rest from reference TRBV15 and TRBJ2-3): DAMVIQNPRYQVTQFGKPVTLSCSQTLNHNVMYWYQQKSSQAPKLLFHYYDKDFNNEADTPDNFQSRRPNTSFCFLDIRSPGLGDTAMYLCATRTSTTDTQYFGPGTRLTVL.